This T cell receptor beta chain emerged from a study of blood T cells in healthy people across ages. Then a second PCR, running roughly 7 to 11 cycles, was carried out with a sample-barcoded 5' primer and a J-beta primer mix. TCRdb reanalysed the 5' RACE reads using MiXCR and keeps one entry per CDR3 protein. The repertoire holds fewer than 2,000,000 distinct CDR3 sequences, with around 35% as singletons. Sequences were obtained from blood. The TCR was taken from a woman aged 25 to 39 in good health.

The CDR3 loop is CAIGPTGAHTEAFF. DNA for the CDR3: TGTGCCATCGGCCCGACAGGGGCGCACACTGAAGCTTTCTTT. V usage is TRBV10-3 and J usage is TRBJ1-1, with 8 nucleotides matching TRBD1. The length of the CDR3 is 14 residues. Germline V CDR1 and CDR2: ENHRY, SYGVKD. V trimming: 8 bases; J trimming: 3 bases; junction bases outside the gene matches: 8.